A single sample gave rise to the 4 T cell receptor beta chains below, sequenced in a study of Graves' ophthalmopathy and Graves' hyperthyroidism. The authors amplified TCR beta CDR3 regions from RNA transcripts. The first round was an RT-PCR with HTBI primers, and the second round was a multiplex PCR. Each CDR3 protein is one row after TCRdb ran MiXCR on the multiplex PCR reads. The data contain 900,000 to 1,200,000 distinct CDR3 sequences, 35% to 40% of them seen just once; the ten biggest clones take up approximately 10%. Source material: peripheral blood or thyroid tissue (not recorded which). These receptors came from an adult man with Graves' hyperthyroidism.

CDR3 residues: CASRRLETQYF. CDR3 in DNA: TGTGCCAGCAGAAGGTTAGAGACCCAGTACTTC. The chain is built from TRBV12-3 or TRBV12-4 and TRBJ2-5, with D hard to call. The CDR3 spans 11 residues. Deletions cut 6 bases from V and 4 bases from J, with 6 bases between.

This clonotype has just a few counts. This rearrangement joins TRBV6-6 to TRBJ1-6, with D unclear. The CDR3 has 14 amino acids. V lost 2 bases, J lost 4 bases, and 6 bases lay in between. Germline V CDR1 and CDR2: MNHNY, SVGAGI (reference sequence). CDR3 residues: CASSYEGYNSPLHF. The CDR3 region has the DNA TGTGCCAGCAGTTACGAGGGTTATAATTCACCCCTCCACTTT.

This chain links TRBV7-2 with TRBJ1-6, with 7 bases matching TRBD1. Trimming took 5 bases from V and 7 from J; bases not matched to a gene: 11. CDR1 is SGHTA, CDR2 FQGNSA, per germline. This CDR3 is built from 16 residues. The CDR3 protein is CASSVRDGQENSPLHF. CDR3 DNA: TGTGCCAGCAGCGTACGCGATGGACAGGAGAATTCACCCCTCCACTTT.

Comments on this clonotype: The CDR3 does not close with the conserved phenylalanine or tryptophan, likely indicating a read error. The V gene is TRBV7-2, the J gene TRBJ1-2; no definite D call. The V gene's germline CDR1 is SGHTA and CDR2 FQGNSA. The CDR3 sequence is 14 residues long. Trimming took 4 bases from V and 4 from J, leaving 13 bases between them. Here the CDR3 DNA reads TGTGCCAGCAGCTCTCGACCCTACGGCTATGGCTACACCCTC. Residues: CASSSRPYGYGYTL.